One T cell receptor (beta chain) is described in this entry. Its antigen is unidentified. This sample is part of a study of tumor-infiltrating lymphocytes in localized non-small cell lung cancer. Across the whole study: From each patient, both tumor and uninvolved lung, non-adjacent to tumor, were sampled.

From germline, CDR1 is LNHDA and CDR2 SQIVND (reference sequence). The ends lost 5 bases at V and 5 bases at J; junction bases unmatched: 7. The CDR3 has 15 amino acids. Study-wide results and limits: Not all patients were TCR sequenced, owing to tissue quantity. IM1 and IM2 tumors showed no difference in T-cell fraction.

The repertoire was sequenced with immunoSEQ multiplex PCR; TCRdb's copy has only in-frame clones and lacks some. The sample has 13,000 to 15,000 clones, roughly 81% seen once. The genes are TRBV19 and TRBJ1-4, with TRBD1 matching over 8 bases. The TCR sequence derives from a human donor with non-small cell lung cancer. The sample comprised lung tumor tissue. CDR3: CASSAQGAQNEKLFF. The CDR3 region has the DNA TGTGCCAGTAGTGCCCAGGGGGCACAAAATGAAAAACTGTTTTTT.